The sequence of this T cell receptor beta chain was determined in a study of Tregs in tolerant kidney transplant recipients. Findings of the study overall: The most relevant donor-specific Treg TCRbeta repertoire apparently came from expansion with activated donor B cells.

V was clipped by 6 bases and J by 0 bases; unmatched bases: 5. CDR1 is MNHNS and CDR2 is SASEGT in the germline V gene. The CDR3 runs 15 residues. Data came from immunoSEQ multiplex PCR; TCRdb stores just in-frame clones and leaves some out. The repertoire holds 200,000 to 300,000 clones, with roughly four fifths as singletons. Concerning this clone: Antigen unknown.

The sequenced sample consisted of CD4+ T cells from blood. This sequence originates from a human donor in good health. V and J are TRBV6-1 and TRBJ2-7; 10 bases map to TRBD2. The CDR3 nucleotides read TGTGCCAGCAGAATAGCGGGAGGCGTCTCCTACGAGCAGTACTTC. Amino acid sequence: CASRIAGGVSYEQYF.